Described below is a single TCR beta chain sequence and its context. The data belong to a study of blood T cell repertoires in COVID-19. Overall study context: The United States, Italy and Spain provided the acute and convalescent COVID-19 samples. In each case, the material was cDNA or gDNA derived from T cells, B-cell-depleted T cells, or PBMCs.

In the authors' workflow: Estimation of nucleated cell counts was performed using reference gene primer amplification. Sequenced by immunoSEQ multiplex PCR; TCRdb stores in-frame clones only, minus some. V and J calls and clone size are as listed in that table; D and trimming were resolved from the DNA. The data show approximately 180,000 clones, roughly 91% seen once. V lost 3 bases, J lost 7 bases, and 13 bases lay in between. CDR3 length: 14 residues. In germline, CDR1 is MNHEY, CDR2 SMNVEV (reference sequence). This sequence was found in a man in his forties or fifties with active or convalescent COVID-19. The chain recombines TRBV27 with TRBJ1-5, with D perhaps matching TRBD1 (6 bases). Sequencing was performed on peripheral blood. The CDR3 DNA follows: TGTGCCAGCAGTTTCAGGGGTTACGGGCAGCCCCAGCATTTT. Translation: CASSFRGYGQPQHF.